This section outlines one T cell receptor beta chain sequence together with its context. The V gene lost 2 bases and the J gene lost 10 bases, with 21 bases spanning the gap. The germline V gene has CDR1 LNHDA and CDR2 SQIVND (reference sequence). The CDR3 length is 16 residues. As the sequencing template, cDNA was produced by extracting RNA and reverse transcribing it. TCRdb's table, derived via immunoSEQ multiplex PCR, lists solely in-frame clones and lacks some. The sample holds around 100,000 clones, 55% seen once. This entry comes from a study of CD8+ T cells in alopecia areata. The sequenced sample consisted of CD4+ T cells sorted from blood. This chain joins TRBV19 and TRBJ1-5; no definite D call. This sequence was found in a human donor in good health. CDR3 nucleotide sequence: TGTGCCAGTAGTATAAGTTCCTCCGATGGGAGAGGACCCCAGCATTTT. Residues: CASSISSSDGRGPQHF.